This TCR beta chain was sequenced for a study of radiation and T cells in renal cell carcinoma (dated by TCRdb to 2020 to 2022). In the study overall: Samples were obtained from a clinical trial, in which 15 Gy stereotactic body radiation therapy was delivered to primary renal cell carcinomas and nephrectomy was performed 4 weeks later. In the 55 or so samples combined, 4 million to 5 million unique CDR3 nucleotide sequences were found, encoding approximately 2,900,000 unique CDR3 amino acid sequences. In total, 50 to 55 samples, comprising 26 tumors and some 27 peripheral blood samples, were subjected to TCR beta sequencing.

Following the manufacturer's recommendations, the immunoSEQ kit was used to generate TCR beta libraries from genomic DNA. Library preparation used a first multiplex PCR with proprietary primers, then a second PCR adding unique barcodes, with bead cleanups after each round. A kit-provided positive control reaction and a negative control reaction were included in every sample batch. The final libraries were assessed on an Agilent 4200 TapeStation D1000 ScreenTape, pooled by volume, and quantified by qPCR. Sequencing ran on an Illumina NextSeq500 with a MidOutput 150-cycle cartridge, using 156 Read1 and 15 Index1 cycles with kit custom primers. The pooled library was loaded at about 1 pM, with a 20% PhiX control spiked in. In the original analysis: The vendor-processed data were analyzed in R, and a clonotype was defined as all T cells that share the same CDR3 nucleotide sequence. In the clone abundance analyses, frequencies were normalized to the 10,000 most abundant clones in each sample. Before analysis, public T cell clones were removed, and these numbered fewer than five per sample on average. Tumor-enriched clonotypes and baseline blood-enriched clonotypes were defined as those with an abundance difference of at least 32-fold between compartments. A beta-binomial differential abundance model was used to identify clonotypes that were expanded or contracted between blood time points. Tumor-blood repertoire similarity was measured with the Baroni-Urbani and Buser coefficient, and group comparisons used two-tailed Wilcoxon tests in R. This immuneACCESS table, as held by TCRdb, lists in-frame sequences with V and J called but not all clones. Of the missing ones, under half trace to an unresolved V gene in checked studies; the others have no known cause. Clone size and V and J calls were adopted from that table, with D and trimming inferred from the DNA. The sample has 150,000 or so clones on record, roughly 84% of them singletons. The ten most abundant clones make up around 11% of the sample.

Paper-wide results and their limitations: The single-armed trial design could not address effects of radiation dose or scheduling on the TCR repertoire. Because pretreatment tumor biopsies were not available, the study could not determine whether clonotypes were already present within the tumor at baseline. In blood, the top tumor clonotypes increased from baseline to 2 weeks after radiation and then shrank by 4 weeks, which suggests a temporary expansion of tumor-resident clones. Dynamics of the blood repertoire were not tracked past 4 weeks after treatment.

From the cysteine up to the phenylalanine, the CDR3 has a length of 13 residues. Only CDR3 DNA is held: 39 bases, read in frame from base 1. The V and J ends are trimmed by 5 bases and 1 base, leaving 8 bases between them. Per the germline V gene, SGHTA is the CDR1 and FQGTGA is the CDR2. The time point label on this specimen signifies: baseline pretreatment blood. The label giving this sample's treatment or condition can be read as: 15 Gy SBRT to primary tumor, nephrectomy 4 weeks later. Serial peripheral blood from radiation-treated patients was sampled at baseline, 2 weeks and 4 weeks after SBRT to track tumor-enriched clonotypes. Every patient had renal cell carcinoma of clear cell pathology. The QIAamp DNA Blood Mini Kit (Qiagen) was used to prepare genomic DNA for TCR sequencing. The analyses included just those samples that passed every quality control check. In this sample, this clone turned up a few times. The target of this receptor is not known. Base qualities are missing; no much larger clone stands one base away.

The TCR comes from a woman aged 50 to 60 with renal cell carcinoma. Recombination connected TRBV7-3 to TRBJ1-1; no D gene is confidently identified. This material consisted of blood, taken from a patient whose treatment included radiotherapy and nephrectomy. CDR3 region: CASSPGGNTEAFF. The DNA sequence is TGTGCCAGCAGCCCCGGAGGGAACACTGAAGCTTTCTTT.